This T cell receptor beta chain was observed in a study of cytomegalovirus exposure and HLA in healthy donors. Study observations and caveats: Sequencing had likely introduced a cluster of highly shared sequence variants as an artifact.

Germline V gene data show CDR1 as MDHEN and CDR2 as SYDVKM. Between the trimmed V and J ends, which lost 7 bases and 6 bases, there was a span of 18 bases. This CDR3 has 14 amino acids. Both 60 Vbeta primers and 13 Jbeta primers went into the PCR. Using immunoSEQ multiplex PCR, the repertoire was profiled, and TCRdb retains in-frame clones only, with some absent. The sample lists under 150,000 clones, 60% to 85% occurring once. A remark on this clone: The target antigen is unknown.

The chain joins TRBV28 to TRBJ1-1; D unresolved. Sequenced: PBMCs. This receptor was taken from a woman between 35 and 50 years old in good health and CMV-seropositive. In DNA, the CDR3 is TGTGCCAGCAATTCATATTTGGAGGGAGCTGAAGCTTTCTTT. Translated: CASNSYLEGAEAFF.